This T cell receptor (beta chain) is drawn from a study of Ad26.COV2.S vaccination and SARS-CoV-2 variants. Turning to the study itself: Once, or twice with 56 days between doses, Ad26.COV2.S was given intramuscularly. Whole-study results and caveats: Total T cell responses were possibly underestimated by TCR breadth and depth analyses.

Concerning this clone: What it binds is unknown.

The J segment lost 5 bases and the V segment lost 4 bases, leaving 4 bases of the junction unmatched. The CDR3 runs to 13 residues. Germline CDR1 reads SQVTM; CDR2 reads ANQGSEA. Sequenced by immunoSEQ multiplex PCR; TCRdb stores in-frame clones only, minus some. Of some 480,000 clones listed, roughly nine tenths are singletons. Regarding treatment: about 20 received Ad26.COV2.S at low or high dose, single or two shots; roughly 5 received placebo; per-sample allocation not given. Vaccine and placebo recipients were sampled on day 63 after the first injection. The specimen was peripheral blood, collected in a trial of Ad26.COV2.S vaccine versus placebo. This TCR was recovered from a person aged 18 to 65 who received the Ad26.COV2.S COVID-19 vaccine or a placebo. This chain links TRBV29-1 with TRBJ2-2; TRBD1 matches 7 bases. The CDR3 region has the DNA TGCAGCGTTGGAAGGGGGCTAACCGGGGAGCTGTTTTTT. Protein product: CSVGRGLTGELFF.